The rows below give T cell receptor beta chains drawn from one sample of a study of blood T cells in healthy people across ages. TCRdb re-derived calls from the 5' RACE reads in MiXCR, one entry per CDR3 protein. The sample yields about 800,000 distinct CDR3 sequences, roughly 50% seen once. Sequenced material: blood. These receptors were collected from a man aged 25 to 40 in good health. Each CDR3 is given without its conserved first and last residue. Where a row states a size, it is once, few, many or the class of an expanded clone; other rows omit it.

CDR3: ASSLDRGLDYGYT
size: few
V: TRBV13

CDR3: ASSLRGVLAGAGDTQY
size: few
V: TRBV5-1

CDR3: ASSLARQPRGYGYT
size: .
V: TRBV7-2

CDR3: STTGIRSHEQY
size: .
V: TRBV20-1

CDR3: ASSLSPSGGFPDTQY
size: .
V: TRBV11-3

CDR3: SASWGQETQY
size: .
V: TRBV20-1

CDR3: ASRGDYGYT
size: few
V: TRBV4-2

CDR3: ASSFPLALPAHTQY
size: .
V: TRBV28

CDR3: ASSVVAYNSPLH
size: .
V: TRBV5-5

CDR3: SVPPGQANSGANVLT
size: .
V: TRBV29-1

CDR3: ASRRLAGAWSYEQY
size: .
V: TRBV6-6

CDR3: SAPFSGGEETQY
size: once
V: TRBV20-1

CDR3: ASSLVPETDEQY
size: .
V: TRBV7-2

CDR3: ASSRHSDTGNTIY
size: once
V: TRBV12-3/TRBV12-4

CDR3: SVESGRGYYGYT
size: few
V: TRBV29-1

CDR3: ASGGVEDTQY
size: .
V: TRBV6-1

CDR3: SVEETARTTQY
size: .
V: TRBV29-1

CDR3: SARDVGTSEEQF
size: .
V: TRBV20-1

CDR3: SAQLQGTDTQY
size: .
V: TRBV20-1

CDR3: ASSQDRGTYGYT
size: .
V: TRBV4-3

CDR3: ASSLGRGYEQF
size: few
V: TRBV5-1

CDR3: ASSRLVSGYNEQF
size: few
V: TRBV7-2

CDR3: SARDVLGTGIYEQY
size: once
V: TRBV20-1

CDR3: ASSLDTHSREQF
size: .
V: TRBV11-2

CDR3: ASSWGQGEGWAEAF
size: .
V: TRBV12-3/TRBV12-4

CDR3: ASSPAGNSYGYT
size: .
V: TRBV18

CDR3: ASSQLGTNKNIQY
size: few
V: TRBV14

CDR3: ASSLEGRGTPTDTQY
size: .
V: TRBV5-1

CDR3: ASSFHPSYEQN
size: .
V: TRBV27

CDR3: ASSEGHRRGQF
size: .
V: TRBV2

CDR3: ASSDTAGGEADTQY
size: once
V: TRBV10-1

CDR3: AWTFQRYGYT
size: .
V: TRBV30

CDR3: AGRTSGNYEQY
size: few
V: TRBV6-1

CDR3: ASSSYGANEQF
size: .
V: TRBV7-2

CDR3: ATSDGGLSEQF
size: many
V: TRBV24-1

CDR3: ASSKIRDRGNVAKNIQY
size: .
V: TRBV12-3/TRBV12-4

CDR3: ASSSVGTTNYEQY
size: .
V: TRBV5-1

CDR3: ASTDYFKNIQY
size: few
V: TRBV7-2

CDR3: ASSLSGAYEQY
size: .
V: TRBV5-1

CDR3: ASSLRTGWWNEQF
size: .
V: TRBV27

CDR3: ASSASPYGYT
size: .
V: TRBV14

CDR3: ASTASGKYNEQF
size: .
V: TRBV7-9

CDR3: SALRTIGIHNEQF
size: .
V: TRBV20-1

CDR3: ASNRLEQDEQF
size: .
V: TRBV28

CDR3: ASSKGGIEAF
size: .
V: TRBV12-3/TRBV12-4

CDR3: ASSLAGSGAGANVLT
size: .
V: TRBV7-2